This passage covers 22 T cell receptor beta chains from one sample sequenced in a study of PD-L1 blockade in urothelial cancer. Assay used: immunoSEQ multiplex PCR; TCRdb lists only in-frame clones, some missing. The sample contains about 88,000 clones, more than 90% of which appear only once. The source material was PBMCs, sampled around atezolizumab (anti-PD-L1) treatment. These receptors all come from a man aged 55 to 70 with urothelial cancer.

This clone has just one count. This sequence joins TRBV7-9 and TRBJ2-7; a weak D match, TRBD1 (5 bases). The CDR3 totals 12 residues. Looked up from germline, CDR1 is SEHNR and CDR2 is FQNEAQ (reference sequence). V lost 3 bases and J 7 bases, leaving 10 bases between the germline ends. CDR3 sequence reads: CASSLQGWEQYF. DNA for the CDR3: TGTGCCAGCAGCTTGCAGGGTTGGGAGCAGTACTTC.

This clone was counted a single time. This chain connects TRBV4-3 to TRBJ2-1; D is undetermined. Germline-derived CDR1 and CDR2 are LGHNA and YSLEER. The germline V and J ends were trimmed by 0 bases and 3 bases, with 9 bases remaining between them. The CDR3 is made up of 15 amino acids. DNA for the CDR3: TGCGCCAGCAGCCAAGATTTTGGCAGCTACAATGAGCAGTTCTTC. This gives the protein CASSQDFGSYNEQFF.

The chain uses TRBV4-3 and TRBJ2-1, with D possibly TRBD1 on 6 matching bases. Germline CDR1 is LGHNA and CDR2 is YSLEER. V lost 0 bases and J lost 7, with 10 bases in between. The CDR3 is 14 residues long. CDR3 sequence reads: CASSQDTRGNEQFF. The DNA for the CDR3 is TGCGCCAGCAGCCAAGATACCAGGGGTAATGAGCAGTTCTTC.

The chain has TRBV29-1 and TRBJ1-2; D may be TRBD1 (6 bases). Germline CDR1 SQVTM, CDR2 ANQGSEA. The V end lost 0 bases, the J end lost 4 bases, and 15 bases lay between the germline ends. The CDR3 is 15 amino acids. DNA for the CDR3: TGCAGCGTTGAAGAAAGCGGGGGCACCGTCTATGGCTACACCTTC. Protein product: CSVEESGGTVYGYTF.

The rearrangement uses TRBV19 and TRBJ2-7; possible D gene TRBD1, 6 bases. Trimming shortened V by 3 bases and J by 0 bases, and 9 bases separated the two germline ends. Germline V lookup: CDR1 LNHDA, CDR2 SQIVND (reference sequence). The CDR3 covers 14 residues. CDR3 in amino acids: CASSIRGNSYEQYF. As DNA, the CDR3 is TGTGCCAGTAGTATTAGGGGGAACTCCTACGAGCAGTACTTC.

This chain links TRBV11-1 with TRBJ2-5; D is ambiguous. Germline CDR1 and CDR2: SGHAT and FQDESV (reference sequence). Trimming took off 5 bases at V and 5 bases at J, with 12 bases between the two ends. The length of the CDR3 is 13 residues. Here the CDR3 reads CASSQDYGETQYF. CDR3 coding DNA: TGTGCCAGCAGCCAAGATTACGGGGAGACCCAGTACTTC.

The chain recombines TRBV5-3 with TRBJ2-7; 12 bases agree with TRBD1. TRBV5-3 carries the ORF label, with uncertain function. V trimming: 2 bases; J trimming: 5 bases; junction bases outside the gene matches: 5. This CDR3 has 15 amino acids. CDR3 coding DNA: TGTGCCAGAAGCTTAACCGGGACAGGGGGCCACGAGCAGTACTTC. Protein: CARSLTGTGGHEQYF.

The rearrangement uses TRBV10-2 and TRBJ1-2; D unresolved. This CDR3 is 13 amino acids long. Trimming removed 9 bases from V and 6 bases from J, with 17 bases in between. CDR1 and CDR2 from the germline V gene are WSHSY and SAAADI. The CDR3 DNA reads as TGCGCCAGTCAGCCAGCCAGCGAAAATGGCTACACCTTC. This gives the protein CASQPASENGYTF.

The chain uses TRBV6-5 and TRBJ1-4; 9 bases are a match to TRBD1. V dropped 6 bases and J dropped 6; count of bases not matched to a gene: 8. This CDR3 has 15 residues. CDR1 is MNHEY and CDR2 is SVGAGI in the germline V gene. The CDR3 protein is CASRIRDRVHEKLFF. CDR3 bases: TGTGCCAGCAGAATCCGGGACAGGGTTCATGAAAAACTGTTTTTT.

This rearrangement joins TRBV4-3 to TRBJ2-7, with 8 bases identical to TRBD1. From germline, CDR1 is LGHNA and CDR2 YSLEER. The CDR3 consists of 15 residues. V dropped 1 base and J dropped 8; count of bases not matched to a gene: 10. DNA of the CDR3: TGCGCCAGCAGCCAAGCCGGGACAGGCCACGGAAAGCAGTACTTC. Translation: CASSQAGTGHGKQYF.

This clone was seen only a few times. V gene TRBV4-2 combines with J gene TRBJ1-2; possibly TRBD1 for D (6 bases). CDR1 and CDR2 (germline): LGHNA, YNFKEQ. The CDR3 consists of 15 residues. V was cut by 0 bases and J by 6 bases, with 14 bases left in between. CDR3 amino acids: CASSQDRGGEDGYTF. Written as DNA, the CDR3 is TGTGCCAGCAGCCAAGATCGTGGGGGCGAGGATGGCTACACCTTC.

Only one count was recorded for this clone. This chain uses TRBV7-2 with TRBJ2-7, with TRBD2 as a possible D gene (6 bases). Germline V gives CDR1 SGHTA, CDR2 FQGNSA. V shed 0 bases and J shed 3 bases, with 12 bases lying between them. This CDR3 has 15 residues. The CDR3 sequence: CASSLALGGIYEQYF. CDR3 DNA: TGTGCCAGCAGCTTAGCGTTGGGGGGTATCTACGAGCAGTACTTC.

The chain couples TRBV4-2 to TRBJ2-2, with D maybe TRBD2 (5 bases). The CDR3 has 16 residues. Germline V gene sequence: CDR1 LGHNA, CDR2 YNFKEQ. Trimming removed 0 bases at V and 3 bases at J, with 11 bases between. CDR3 nucleotides: TGTGCCAGCAGCCAAGAGATTGGACTTCACACCGGGGAGCTGTTTTTT. This sequence encodes CASSQEIGLHTGELFF.

This clone was seen once. This chain connects TRBV7-3 to TRBJ2-7; TRBD2 is a possible D gene (6 bases). Germline V gene lookup returns CDR1 SGHTA and CDR2 FQGTGA. This CDR3 has 14 residues. V lost 2 bases to trimming and J lost 3 bases, with 11 bases between them. The CDR3 is CASSLAQTSYEQYF. The DNA for the CDR3 is TGTGCCAGCAGCTTAGCCCAGACTAGCTACGAGCAGTACTTC.

DNA for the CDR3: TGTGCCAGCAGCACCCACGGGGTCTACGAGCAGTACTTC. Translating gives CASSTHGVYEQYF. The V and J genes are TRBV9 and TRBJ2-7; D is perhaps TRBD2 (5 bases). The CDR3 is 13 amino acids. Germline lookup yields CDR1 SGDLS and CDR2 YYNGEE. V was trimmed by 4 bases and J by 3 bases, leaving 11 bases between them.

The rearrangement uses TRBV4-2 and TRBJ2-7, with D possibly matching TRBD1 (5 bases). V was clipped by 0 bases and J by 0 bases, with 12 bases between them. From germline, CDR1 is LGHNA and CDR2 YNFKEQ. This CDR3 comprises 16 residues. The chain's CDR3 is CASSQEGQESSYEQYF. CDR3 DNA: TGTGCCAGCAGCCAAGAGGGGCAGGAGAGCTCCTACGAGCAGTACTTC.

This clone was seen only once. V gene TRBV28 combines with J gene TRBJ2-1; TRBD1 aligns across 9 bases. The CDR3 runs 16 residues. Germline V gene sequence: CDR1 MDHEN, CDR2 SYDVKM. The V gene end was trimmed by 2 bases and the J gene end by 8 bases; junction bases not matched to a gene: 10. Here the CDR3 DNA reads TGTGCCAGCAGTTTAGCCGGGACAGGGATTGGACATGAGCAGTTCTTC. Its translation is CASSLAGTGIGHEQFF.

V gene TRBV7-9 combines with J gene TRBJ2-3; 7 bases align to TRBD2. Germline CDR1 reads SEHNR; CDR2 reads FQNEAQ (reference sequence). The CDR3 covers 18 residues. V dropped 2 bases and J dropped 3; count of bases not matched to a gene: 14. CDR3 residues: CASSLPIRLAGKTDTQYF. The CDR3, as DNA: TGTGCCAGCAGCTTACCGATTAGACTAGCCGGTAAGACAGATACGCAGTATTTT.

The chain employs TRBV5-8 and TRBJ1-4, with TRBD1 matching over 10 bases. This CDR3 has 17 amino acids. V lost 2 bases to trimming and J lost 7 bases; unmatched junction nucleotides: 11. Germline CDR1 is SGHTS and CDR2 is YDEGEE. CDR3 in amino acids: CASSFTGTGVIGEKLFF. The DNA for the CDR3 is TGTGCCAGCAGCTTTACCGGGACAGGGGTCATAGGTGAAAAACTGTTTTTT. Full variable domain (missing parts from reference TRBV5-8 and TRBJ1-4): EAGVTQSPTHLIKTRGQQATLRCSPISGHTSVYWYQQALGLGLQFLLWYDEGEERNRGNFPPRFSGRQFPNYSSELNVNALELEDSALYLCASSFTGTGVIGEKLFFGSGTQLSVL.

The J gene is TRBJ2-1, the V gene TRBV19, with a possible D match to TRBD1 (6 bases). The ends were cut back, 5 bases at V and 5 bases at J, with 10 bases in the middle. The CDR3 contains 13 residues. CDR1 and CDR2 from the germline V gene are LNHDA and SQIVND (reference sequence). CDR3 DNA: TGTGCCAGTAGTGCTAACAGGGACAATGAGCAGTTCTTC. Its protein product is CASSANRDNEQFF.

The V and J genes are TRBV4-2 and TRBJ2-1; 15 bases match TRBD2. V was pared by 5 bases and J by 10 bases, with 9 bases of the junction left unmatched. The V gene's germline CDR1 is LGHNA and CDR2 YNFKEQ. The CDR3 is 16 amino acids. CDR3 residues: CASSGGGLAGGPEQFF. CDR3 in DNA: TGTGCCAGCAGCGGGGGAGGACTAGCGGGAGGGCCGGAGCAGTTCTTC.

In DNA, the CDR3 is TGTGCCAGCAGCCGAAACCAGGGTCTCATGCACGAGCAGTACTTC. Translating gives CASSRNQGLMHEQYF. The chain links TRBV5-6 to TRBJ2-7, with a possible D match to TRBD1 (5 bases). Trimming stripped 4 bases from V and 5 bases from J, with 19 bases between. The germline V gene has CDR1 SGHDT and CDR2 YYEEEE. The CDR3 has 15 residues.